This TCR beta chain was sequenced for a study of T cells in Graves' hyperthyroidism and ophthalmopathy. Study-wide results and limits: Model predictions of ophthalmopathy came a median 6.5 months before onset.

Concerning this clonotype itself: Its antigen is undetermined.

There were TCR beta CDR3 regions amplified from RNA transcripts. First-round RT-PCR with HTBI primers amplified the TCR CDR3 region. TCRdb redid the calling of the multiplex PCR reads with MiXCR, one entry per CDR3 protein. The data hold about 420,000 distinct CDR3 sequences, with 15% to 17% observed a single time. The TCR comes from a woman aged 18-35 years with Graves' hyperthyroidism. Sequencing was done on a sample of blood.

The CDR3 spells CASSAPRSSGGTPSSYNEQFF. CDR3 nucleotide sequence: TGTGCCAGCAGTGCTCCCAGGTCTAGCGGGGGGACCCCGAGCTCCTACAATGAGCAGTTCTTC. The chain couples TRBV28 to TRBJ2-1; 11 bases fit TRBD2. The CDR3 has 21 residues. Germline lookup yields CDR1 MDHEN and CDR2 SYDVKM. V gave up 5 bases and J gave up 0 bases; unmatched junction bases: 18.